One sample yielded the 5 T cell receptor beta chains listed below, sequenced in a study of shared clonotypes between healthy human individuals. Profiling relied on immunoSEQ multiplex PCR, and the TCRdb table lists in-frame clones only, not all of them. The sample consists of 2 million to 2.5 million clones, less than 95% of them appearing once. Specimen: naive CD4+ T cells from PBMCs. As to subset: CD45RA+ positively selected. These receptor sequences come from a man aged 18 to 30 in good health. Some clones in this sample may be carry-over from other donors' samples.

This sequence joins TRBV10-3 and TRBJ1-1; the match to TRBD1 covers 8 bases. V lost 2 bases to trimming and J lost 1 base; unmatched junction nucleotides: 0. The germline gives CDR1 ENHRY, CDR2 SYGVKD. This CDR3 has 14 residues. CDR3 sequence (DNA): TGTGCCATCAGTGAGACAGGGGGGAACACTGAAGCTTTCTTT. It yields the protein CAISETGGNTEAFF.

As to this clone: Distinct nucleotide sequences in the sample also encode this CDR3. The chain employs TRBV5-1 and TRBJ2-3; 9 positions agree with TRBD2. This CDR3 is 16 amino acids long. In germline, CDR1 is SGHRS, CDR2 YFSETQ. Trimming took 0 bases from V and 3 from J; bases not matched to a gene: 5. The CDR3 DNA reads as TGCGCCAGCAGCTTGGTTGGTAGCGGGAGTACAGATACGCAGTATTTT. It specifies CASSLVGSGSTDTQYF.

The chain employs TRBV6-6 and TRBJ1-2; D is unresolved. The V gene lost 5 bases and the J gene lost 4 bases, with 11 bases spanning the gap. Germline V gene sequence: CDR1 MNHNY, CDR2 SVGAGI (reference sequence). This CDR3 has 13 amino acids. CDR3 DNA sequence: TGTGCCAGCAGTACACCAGGTCGCTATGGCTACACCTTC. This translates into CASSTPGRYGYTF.

The rearrangement links TRBV4-2 to TRBJ2-1, with TRBD2 matching over 11 bases. CDR1 and CDR2 (germline): LGHNA, YNFKEQ. J gave up 10 bases and V 3 bases, and 11 bases lay outside the gene matches. CDR3 size: 16 residues. CDR3 in amino acids: CASSHGTSGLVGEQFF. CDR3 sequence (DNA): TGTGCCAGCAGCCACGGGACTAGCGGACTCGTAGGGGAGCAGTTCTTC.

This chain connects TRBV28 to TRBJ2-1; possible D gene TRBD1, 6 bases. In germline, CDR1 is MDHEN, CDR2 SYDVKM. The CDR3 consists of 13 residues. Deletions cut 8 bases from V and 2 bases from J, with 10 bases between. CDR3 nucleotides: TGTGCCAGCGAGGGGGATCCCTACAATGAGCAGTTCTTC. It translates to CASEGDPYNEQFF.